A single sample gave rise to the 15 T cell receptor beta chains below, sequenced in a study of cytomegalovirus exposure and HLA in healthy donors. The PCR was carried out with 60 Vbeta primers and 13 Jbeta primers. Clones were sequenced by immunoSEQ multiplex PCR, and TCRdb holds only the in-frame ones, with some missing. The sample includes tens of thousands of clones, approximately 74% of them seen just once. The sequenced sample was PBMCs. These receptors were obtained from a woman in her forties or fifties in good health and CMV-seropositive.

The chain links TRBV19 to TRBJ1-5, with 9 positions matching TRBD1. CDR3 length: 15 residues. Germline V CDR1 and CDR2: LNHDA, SQIVND (reference sequence). J gave up 0 bases and V 6 bases, and 3 bases lay outside the gene matches. The CDR3 region is CASSGQGYSNQPQHF. The CDR3 DNA is TGTGCCAGTAGCGGACAGGGGTATAGCAATCAGCCCCAGCATTTT.

The rearrangement links TRBV29-1 to TRBJ2-1; 12 nucleotides line up with TRBD2. The germline V gene has CDR1 SQVTM and CDR2 ANQGSEA. This CDR3 comprises 15 residues. Trimming at V came to 3 bases and at J to 4 bases, leaving 4 bases not matched to a gene. The CDR3 sequence is CSVDLAGGSYNEQFF. CDR3 coding DNA: TGCAGCGTTGACCTAGCGGGAGGGTCTTACAATGAGCAGTTCTTC.

This sequence joins TRBV10-3 and TRBJ1-1; 9 bases line up with TRBD1. The V gene's germline CDR1 is ENHRY and CDR2 SYGVKD. This CDR3 has 13 residues. Trimming took 2 bases from V and 11 from J; bases not matched to a gene: 6. The DNA of the CDR3 is TGTGCCATCAGTGAGGAACAGGGGGCGGCCGCTTTCTTT. This codes for CAISEEQGAAAFF.

This chain uses TRBV23-1 with TRBJ1-1; the D gene is possibly TRBD1 (6 bases). TRBV23-1 is labeled an ORF, and its function is uncertain. The CDR3 runs to 15 residues. V was clipped by 0 bases and J by 3 bases, with 11 bases between them. The CDR3 DNA sequence: TGCGCCAGCAGTCAATCGCGACAGGTGGACACTGAAGCTTTCTTT. Translation: CASSQSRQVDTEAFF.

This rearrangement joins TRBV30 to TRBJ2-3, with 7 bases matching TRBD1. Per germline, CDR1 GTSNPN and CDR2 SVGIG (reference sequence). J gave up 6 bases and V 3 bases, and 9 bases lay outside the gene matches. This CDR3 contains 14 residues. The CDR3 loop reads CAWSHRGFGDTQYF. CDR3 nucleotide sequence: TGTGCCTGGAGCCACAGGGGTTTTGGTGATACGCAGTATTTT.

The chain couples TRBV13 to TRBJ1-1; unclear D gene. Germline CDR1 PRHDT, CDR2 FYEKMQ (reference sequence). The CDR3 runs 14 residues. Trimming removed 5 bases at V and 0 bases at J, with 10 bases between. The DNA of the CDR3 is TGTGCCAGCAGCCTAAGCGATTTGAACACTGAAGCTTTCTTT. It encodes CASSLSDLNTEAFF.

The rearrangement joins TRBV15 to TRBJ1-5; 8 bases are shared with TRBD1. This CDR3 has 17 amino acids. Germline CDR1 reads LNHNV; CDR2 reads YYDKDF (reference sequence). J gave up 0 bases and V 4 bases, and 8 bases lay outside the gene matches. The CDR3 loop reads CATSIGTGAYSNQPQHF. The CDR3, as DNA: TGTGCCACCAGCATAGGGACAGGCGCGTATAGCAATCAGCCCCAGCATTTT.

The chain carries TRBV14 and TRBJ2-3; 9 bases agree with TRBD2. CDR1 SGHDN and CDR2 FVKESK come from the germline V gene. This CDR3 has 14 amino acids. The V segment lost 5 bases and the J segment 2 bases; nucleotides outside the gene matches: 2. This chain's CDR3 is CASSGLAHTDTQYF. The CDR3 DNA reads as TGTGCCAGCAGCGGACTAGCGCACACAGATACGCAGTATTTT.

The CDR3 DNA reads as TGTGCCAGCAGCTCTGTATTGCGGGCCGAGTACTTC. Its translation is CASSSVLRAEYF. The J gene is TRBJ2-7, the V gene TRBV28, with D possibly matching TRBD2 (5 bases). Trimming pared 6 bases from V and 11 bases from J, leaving 17 bases between. The CDR3 runs to 12 residues. The germline gives CDR1 MDHEN, CDR2 SYDVKM.

This clone was picked up one time. The V call is TRBV6-1, the J call TRBJ2-2; 8 positions agree with TRBD2. The CDR3 is made up of 14 amino acids. Germline CDR1 reads MNHNS; CDR2 reads SASEGT. J gave up 2 bases and V 8 bases, and 4 bases lay outside the gene matches. The CDR3 region is CASRLARNTGELFF. CDR3 DNA sequence: TGTGCCAGCCGACTAGCGCGAAACACCGGGGAGCTGTTTTTT.

The chain uses TRBV15 and TRBJ2-1, with 10 bases fitting TRBD1. The CDR3 is 17 amino acids. V was clipped by 2 bases and J by 0 bases; unmatched bases: 4. CDR1 and CDR2 (germline): LNHNV, YYDKDF (reference sequence). This CDR3 reads CATSRSGDRGSYNEQFF. As DNA, the CDR3 is TGTGCCACCAGCAGATCGGGGGACAGGGGCTCCTACAATGAGCAGTTCTTC.

The rearrangement links TRBV18 to TRBJ1-4; TRBD1 might be the D (6 bases). With 5 bases removed from V and 7 bases from J, the gap between germline ends came to 17 bases. Germline CDR1 is KGHSH and CDR2 is LQKENI. CDR3 length: 15 residues. The CDR3 bases are TGTGCCAGCTCAACTAGGGCAGGGGAATTTGAAAAACTGTTTTTT. Residues: CASSTRAGEFEKLFF.

V gene TRBV5-4 combines with J gene TRBJ2-2; D unclear. Trimming stripped 3 bases from V and 5 bases from J, with 11 bases between. There are 14 residues in the CDR3. CDR1 is SGHNT and CDR2 is YYREEE in the germline V gene (reference sequence). CDR3 in DNA: TGTGCCAGCAGCTCCCTTAGAAATACCGGGGAGCTGTTTTTT. This sequence encodes CASSSLRNTGELFF.

The chain couples TRBV5-4 to TRBJ2-3; 7 bases are a match to TRBD2. Germline V CDR1 and CDR2: SGHNT, YYREEE (reference sequence). This CDR3 spans 13 amino acids. CDR3 sequence: CAAGVVPADTQYF. For the CDR3, the DNA is TGTGCTGCGGGGGTCGTACCCGCGGATACGCAGTATTTT.

This clone occurred once. This chain links TRBV27 with TRBJ1-1; 7 bases fit TRBD1. The CDR3 covers 14 residues. With V trimmed by 2 bases and J by 6 bases, 6 bases remained unmatched. Germline CDR1 reads MNHEY; CDR2 reads SMNVEV (reference sequence). The CDR3 DNA reads as TGTGCCAGCAGTTTAGTAGGGGGCTCCGCTGAAGCTTTCTTT. Translated, it gives CASSLVGGSAEAFF.